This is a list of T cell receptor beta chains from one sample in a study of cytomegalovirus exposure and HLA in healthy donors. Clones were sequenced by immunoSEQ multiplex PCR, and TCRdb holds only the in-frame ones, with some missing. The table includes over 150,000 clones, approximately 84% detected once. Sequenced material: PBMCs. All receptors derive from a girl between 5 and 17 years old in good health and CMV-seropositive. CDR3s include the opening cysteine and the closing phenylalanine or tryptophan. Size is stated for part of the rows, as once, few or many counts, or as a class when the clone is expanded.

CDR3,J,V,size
CASSAKDSYEQYF,TRBJ2-7,TRBV9,NA
CASSFRGQETQYF,TRBJ2-5,TRBV13,NA
CASSILGEGNQPQHF,TRBJ1-5,TRBV19,NA
CASTPSGGSGEAFF,TRBJ1-1,TRBV19,NA
CSALDSGNTIYF,TRBJ1-3,TRBV29-1,NA
CASSPQGAGLTDTQYF,TRBJ2-3,TRBV7-9,few
CASSLSGGVQETQYF,TRBJ2-5,TRBV11-2,NA
CASSATDSNQPQHF,TRBJ1-5,TRBV6-1,few
CASSQDTQFNYGYTF,TRBJ1-2,TRBV4-1,few
CSVDDTGGSTEAFF,TRBJ1-1,TRBV29-1,NA
CASRDPGEPWNEQFF,TRBJ2-1,TRBV2,NA
CASSSRAGVNSVEQYF,TRBJ2-7,TRBV5-1,NA
CATSRTYPGGGTEAFF,TRBJ1-1,TRBV15,NA
CATSRDLQETQYF,TRBJ2-5,TRBV15,few
CASSLGRGRTDTQYF,TRBJ2-3,TRBV5-6,NA
CASSQTTGNSNQPQHF,TRBJ1-5,TRBV4-1,NA
CASSVDRRRGADTQYF,TRBJ2-3,TRBV9,NA